The 9 T cell receptor beta chains below were found in one sample sequenced in a study of T cell clonality in common variable immunodeficiency. Findings and limits, study-wide: Fewer deletions and N-nucleotide insertions were reportedly seen in common variable immunodeficiency TCR beta sequences.

Measured with immunoSEQ multiplex PCR; TCRdb has only the in-frame clones, and not every one. The sample has over 30,000 clones, none seen only once; the top ten hold 5% to 7%. Their recognized antigens are unknown. The sample was peripheral blood mononuclear cells. The receptors stem from a human donor with common variable immunodeficiency.

This clone has a count of ten or more. The read stops 3 residues short of the end of the CDR3; the missing end is completed from the germline J gene. This chain uses TRBV7-6 with TRBJ2-2; the match to TRBD2 covers 9 bases. Looked up from germline, CDR1 is SGHVS and CDR2 is FNYEAQ. J was trimmed by 7 bases and V by 1 base; bases with no gene match: 7. The CDR3 length is 16 residues. This CDR3 is CASSLGLAAKGGELFF. The CDR3 DNA, read in part, is TGTGCCAGCAGCTTAGGACTAGCGGCAAAGGGCGGGGAG. Full variable domain (rest looked up from reference TRBV7-6 and TRBJ2-2): GAGVSQSPRYKVTKRGQDVALRCDPISGHVSLYWYRQALGQGPEFLTYFNYEAQQDKSGLPNDRFSAERPEGSISTLTIQRTEQRDSAMYRCASSLGLAAKGGELFFGEGSRLTVL.

This clone was observed many times. The observed sequence ends 3 residues before the CDR3 terminus, with the missing tail filled in from the germline J gene. The chain joins TRBV2 to TRBJ2-1, with 9 bases matching TRBD1. This CDR3 contains 14 residues. Trimming took 3 bases from V and 6 from J; bases not matched to a gene: 3. Germline V gene lookup returns CDR1 SNHLY and CDR2 FYNNEI. CDR3 region: CASSDWGQGNEQFF. The sequenced CDR3 bases are TGTGCCAGCAGTGATTGGGGACAGGGCAATGAG.

This clone came up many times. The missing CDR3 end, 3 residues past where the read stops, is filled in from the germline J gene. This rearrangement joins TRBV6-1 to TRBJ1-1; 7 positions agree with TRBD1. V lost 2 bases and J lost 5; bases outside the gene matches: 11. From germline, CDR1 is MNHNS and CDR2 SASEGT. The CDR3 is 16 residues long. CDR3 region: CASSEKGYQGVTEAFF. CDR3 DNA, as far as it was read: TGTGCCAGCAGTGAAAAGGGGTACCAGGGGGTAACTGAA.

This clone was counted a few times. The CDR3 goes on 3 residues after the read ends, and that part is filled in from the germline J gene. The rearrangement links TRBV19 to TRBJ1-1; 9 bases are a match to TRBD1. Germline V lookup: CDR1 LNHDA, CDR2 SQIVND (reference sequence). This CDR3 comprises 15 residues. V lost 6 bases to trimming and J lost 0 bases; unmatched junction nucleotides: 5. CDR3 bases read: TGTGCCAGTAGGCCGGGACAGGGAATGAACACTGAA. Its protein product is CASRPGQGMNTE. Given in full, the CDR3 is CASRPGQGMNTEAFF.

In this sample, this clone turned up many times. From the germline J gene comes the end of the CDR3, since the read stops 3 residues before it. The chain is built from TRBV7-9 and TRBJ2-1; possible D gene TRBD2, 6 bases. Trimming stripped 8 bases from V and 0 bases from J, with 8 bases between. CDR1 is SEHNR, CDR2 FQNEAQ, per germline (reference sequence). The CDR3 has 13 residues. The DNA read from the CDR3 is TGTGCCAGCGGGGGGAGCTCCTACAATGAG. Translating gives CASGGSSYNE. The complete CDR3 reads CASGGSSYNEQFF.

This clone was seen a few times. Coverage ceases 3 residues before the CDR3 finishes, and the germline J gene fills in the end. The rearrangement links TRBV19 to TRBJ1-3, with 8 positions matching TRBD1. V shed 6 bases and J 0 bases; nucleotides not matched to a gene: 4. CDR1 and CDR2 from the germline V gene are LNHDA and SQIVND (reference sequence). The CDR3 runs 15 residues. The CDR3 sequence is CASRRTGSSGNTIYF. The CDR3 DNA, read in part, is TGTGCCAGTAGAAGGACAGGGTCCTCTGGAAACACC.

Regarding this clone: The read falls 3 residues short of the CDR3 end, and the missing part is taken from the germline J gene. This chain connects TRBV7-9 to TRBJ1-1; a possible D gene is TRBD1 (6 bases). V lost 6 bases, J lost 1 base, and 6 bases lay in between. This CDR3 is built from 12 residues. Germline-derived CDR1 and CDR2 are SEHNR and FQNEAQ (reference sequence). Here the CDR3 reads CASRDRNTEAFF. The covered CDR3 bases are TGTGCCAGCAGGGACAGGAACACTGAA. The variable domain in full, with the rest retrieved from reference TRBV7-9 and TRBJ1-1, is DTGVSQNPRHKITKRGQNVTFRCDPISEHNRLYWYRQTLGQGPEFLTYFQNEAQLEKSRLLSDRFSAERPKGSFSTLEIQRTEQGDSAMYLCASRDRNTEAFFGQGTRLTVV.

This clone was seen ten or more times. From the germline J gene comes the end of the CDR3, since the read stops 3 residues before it. The chain has TRBV4-2 and TRBJ1-4; weak D call: TRBD1 (6 bases). CDR3 length: 17 amino acids. Germline CDR1 LGHNA, CDR2 YNFKEQ. Trimming shortened V by 3 bases and J by 1 base, and 15 bases separated the two germline ends. The sequenced CDR3 bases are TGTGCCAGCAGCCACAGGGGTGGAAGGCAAACTAATGAAAAA. As protein: CASSHRGGRQTNEK. The whole CDR3 sequence is CASSHRGGRQTNEKLFF.

The CDR3 is CASSLEREYNEQFF. The CDR3 DNA, read in part, is TGTGCCAGCAGCCTAGAGCGGGAATACAATGAG. This sequence joins TRBV7-2 and TRBJ2-1, with 7 bases identical to TRBD2. The CDR3 end falls 3 residues outside the read, so it is completed with the germline J gene. Losses at the gene ends were 5 bases for V and 4 bases for J; bases not matched to a gene: 5. CDR1 SGHTA and CDR2 FQGNSA come from the germline V gene. CDR3 length equals 14 residues.